This T cell receptor (beta chain) derives from a study of cytomegalovirus exposure and HLA in healthy donors. Assay used: immunoSEQ multiplex PCR; TCRdb lists only in-frame clones, some missing. Of some 250,000 clones listed, about 90% are singletons. The approximately 120-subject validation cohort, separate from the 666-subject first cohort, included the donors. The TCR originated in a woman in her twenties or thirties in good health and CMV-seronegative. Material: PBMCs.

This CDR3 is CAWSKGTAYNEQFF. CDR3 nucleotide sequence: TGTGCCTGGAGTAAAGGGACAGCCTACAATGAGCAGTTCTTC. The V gene is TRBV30, the J gene TRBJ2-1; 7 bases agree with TRBD1. The germline V gene has CDR1 GTSNPN and CDR2 SVGIG (reference sequence). This CDR3 has 14 residues. V lost 2 bases, J lost 2 bases, and 3 bases stayed unmatched.